This TCR beta chain originates from a study of blood T cell repertoires in COVID-19. The overall study: Nucleic acid was either cDNA or gDNA, and it came from T cells, B-cell-depleted T cells, or PBMCs.

Losses at the gene ends were 7 bases for V and 12 bases for J; bases not matched to a gene: 9. There are 14 residues in the CDR3. Germline V lookup: CDR1 SNHLY, CDR2 FYNNEI. As handled by the study authors: Amplified reference gene primers provided the basis for estimating nucleated cell counts. Here immunoSEQ multiplex PCR was the method, and the copy in TCRdb shows in-frame clones only, minus some. Clone size and V and J calls were adopted from that table, with D and trimming inferred from the DNA. The profile shows roughly 150,000 clones, roughly four fifths of them singletons. The sample comprised peripheral blood. The source is a man in his 70s with active or convalescent COVID-19. The chain uses TRBV2 and TRBJ2-1, with 13 nucleotides matching TRBD2. The CDR3 loop reads CASILLAGGLGQFF. The CDR3, as DNA: TGTGCCAGCATCCTACTAGCGGGGGGGCTTGGGCAGTTCTTC.